This note documents a single TCR beta chain sequence. At the DNA level, this CDR3 is encoded by other sequences in the same sample as well. This record comes from a study of shared clonotypes between healthy human individuals. It was CD45RO-negative cells, positively selected for CCR7, that made up naive CD8 cells, with terminally differentiated effector memory CD45RA+ cells excluded. The germline V gene encodes CDR1 MNHEY and CDR2 SMNVEV (reference sequence). The CDR3 length is 14 residues. V lost 6 bases to trimming and J lost 1 base; unmatched junction nucleotides: 2. TCRdb's copy holds only in-frame clones and misses some; the assay was immunoSEQ multiplex PCR. The repertoire holds about 2 million clones, with roughly 95% as singletons.

This receptor was identified in a man aged 18 to 29 in good health. Sequencing input: naive CD8+ T cells sorted from blood. V is TRBV27 and J is TRBJ2-7; 11 positions agree with TRBD2. The CDR3 DNA is TGTGCCAGCAGGGTAGCGGGAGGGTCCTACGAGCAGTACTTC. It encodes CASRVAGGSYEQYF.